The next 18 T cell receptor beta chains were all read from a single sample in a study of identical twins. One entry per CDR3 protein results from TCRdb running MiXCR on the 5' RACE reads. The table has about 690,000 distinct CDR3 sequences, less than 7% seen once. Material: naive T cells sorted from blood. Source of these receptors: a man between 18 and 29 years old in good health.

This clonotype was counted at least ten times. The chain has TRBV12-3 or TRBV12-4 and TRBJ2-1, with 13 bases lining up with TRBD2. V lost 7 bases, J lost 8 bases, and 8 bases stayed unmatched. The CDR3 has 15 residues. The CDR3 loop is CASTTGTSGTDEQFF. The CDR3 DNA is TGTGCCAGCACGACCGGGACTAGCGGGACCGATGAGCAGTTCTTC.

The chain links TRBV7-9 to TRBJ2-2, with D hard to call. Deletions cut 1 base from V and 0 bases from J, with 3 bases between. Per the germline V gene, CDR1 is SEHNR and CDR2 is FQNEAQ (reference sequence). The CDR3 covers 14 residues. The CDR3 nucleotides read TGTGCCAGCAGCTTAGAACCGAACACCGGGGAGCTGTTTTTT. Its translation: CASSLEPNTGELFF.

This clonotype has at least ten counts. This chain links TRBV6-2 or TRBV6-3 with TRBJ2-5, with D unclear. Trimming removed 2 bases from V and 7 bases from J, with 11 bases in between. Germline V CDR1 and CDR2: MNHEY, SVGEGT. The CDR3 is made up of 13 amino acids. CDR3 nucleotides: TGTGCCAGCAGTTACAAGTTGCTAGGGACCCAGTACTTC. This encodes CASSYKLLGTQYF.

This clonotype was seen ten or more times. This chain connects TRBV9 to TRBJ2-7; D may be TRBD2 (6 bases). V was cut by 4 bases and J by 3 bases, with 11 bases left in between. The length of the CDR3 is 13 residues. Looked up from germline, CDR1 is SGDLS and CDR2 is YYNGEE. The CDR3 reads CASSRDSYYEQYF. CDR3 sequence (DNA): TGTGCCAGCAGCCGGGACTCCTACTACGAGCAGTACTTC.

This clonotype was recorded a few times. The rearrangement joins TRBV29-1 to TRBJ2-3; weak D call: TRBD2 (5 bases). Germline CDR1 and CDR2: SQVTM and ANQGSEA. The V end was cut by 3 bases, the J end by 0 bases, with 16 bases between. The CDR3 spans 16 residues. The CDR3: CSVDPGLTSSTDTQYF. In nucleotides, the CDR3 is TGCAGCGTTGACCCCGGACTGACTTCTAGCACAGATACGCAGTATTTT.

This clonotype has a count of ten or more. The chain recombines TRBV21-1 with TRBJ2-7. TRBV21-1 is termed a pseudogene. This CDR3 comprises 10 residues. The CDR3 DNA sequence: TGTGCCAGCACCAAATACGAGCAGTACTTC. Encoded protein: CASTKYEQYF.

The chain is built from TRBV5-1 and TRBJ2-1; 10 bases match TRBD2. Germline loops: CDR1 SGHRS, CDR2 YFSETQ. The V gene end was trimmed by 6 bases and the J gene end by 4 bases; junction bases not matched to a gene: 7. CDR3 length: 15 amino acids. The CDR3 DNA sequence: TGCGCCAGCACGTTTTCTAGCGGGAGTTACAATGAGCAGTTCTTC. It is translated as CASTFSSGSYNEQFF.

This clonotype was detected many times. The chain carries TRBV29-1 and TRBJ1-1; D call uncertain. The V gene's germline CDR1 is SQVTM and CDR2 ANQGSEA. This CDR3 is built from 15 residues. The V gene lost 2 bases and the J gene lost 4 bases, with 17 bases spanning the gap. DNA of the CDR3: TGCAGCGTTGAACGTAGGTCAGGTCGCGGCACTGAAGCTTTCTTT. This sequence encodes CSVERRSGRGTEAFF.

Many counts were recorded for this clonotype. The rearrangement joins TRBV28 to TRBJ2-7; 8 nucleotides line up with TRBD2. Germline values: CDR1 MDHEN, CDR2 SYDVKM. This CDR3 is 14 amino acids long. V trimming: 2 bases; J trimming: 7 bases; junction bases outside the gene matches: 7. CDR3 loop: CASSLAGGGGEQYF. In DNA, the CDR3 is TGTGCCAGCAGTTTAGCGGGAGGAGGGGGGGAGCAGTACTTC.

This clonotype was seen repeatedly, ten times or more. The chain couples TRBV5-1 to TRBJ1-5; D call uncertain. Germline lookup yields CDR1 SGHRS and CDR2 YFSETQ. The CDR3 runs to 14 residues. V was clipped by 4 bases and J by 2 bases, with 10 bases between them. CDR3 coding DNA: TGCGCCAGCAGCCGGGGAGGAGGCAATCAGCCCCAGCATTTT. Translated: CASSRGGGNQPQHF.

This clonotype was observed a few times. The chain employs TRBV7-6 and TRBJ2-5; TRBD2 agrees at 8 bases. The CDR3 covers 18 residues. V was clipped by 2 bases and J by 4 bases; unmatched bases: 15. CDR1 is SGHVS and CDR2 is FNYEAQ in the germline V gene. This CDR3 is CASSLLVRGATGSETQYF. As DNA, the CDR3 is TGTGCCAGCAGCTTATTGGTGCGGGGGGCCACGGGGTCAGAGACCCAGTACTTC.

A few counts support this clonotype. The chain joins TRBV4-3 to TRBJ1-2, with D unclear. CDR3 length: 15 amino acids. In germline, CDR1 is LGHNA, CDR2 YSLEER. Trimming took off 0 bases at V and 3 bases at J, with 11 bases between the two ends. CDR3 DNA sequence: TGCGCCAGCAGCCAAGATCTAATGGAATACTATGGCTACACCTTC. This sequence encodes CASSQDLMEYYGYTF.

This clonotype occurred many times. V is TRBV20-1 and J is TRBJ2-2; D gene uncertain. The CDR3 consists of 13 residues. V lost 4 bases and J 7 bases, leaving 13 bases between the germline ends. Germline values: CDR1 DFQATT, CDR2 SNEGSKA (reference sequence). CDR3 loop: CSAIQQAGGELFF. In DNA, the CDR3 is TGCAGTGCTATCCAGCAGGCAGGCGGGGAGCTGTTTTTT.

This clonotype was seen a few times. V and J are TRBV7-2 and TRBJ2-1; the D is unclear. CDR1 and CDR2 from the germline V gene are SGHTA and FQGNSA. The V end was cut by 5 bases, the J end by 8 bases, with 7 bases between. This CDR3 contains 11 residues. The CDR3 nucleotides are TGTGCCAGCAGCCCAGAATATGAGCAGTTCTTC. Translation gives CASSPEYEQFF.

The chain links TRBV14 to TRBJ2-1; 10 nucleotides line up with TRBD1. In germline, CDR1 is SGHDN, CDR2 FVKESK. The V segment lost 7 bases and the J segment 9 bases; nucleotides outside the gene matches: 12. CDR3 length: 15 amino acids. CDR3 in amino acids: CASTRVRQGAIEQFF. The CDR3 nucleotides read TGTGCCAGCACCCGAGTAAGACAGGGGGCTATTGAGCAGTTCTTC.

The chain joins TRBV14 to TRBJ2-4; 9 bases align to TRBD2. This CDR3 is 16 amino acids long. From germline, CDR1 is SGHDN and CDR2 FVKESK. The ends lost 1 base at V and 6 bases at J; junction bases unmatched: 7. CDR3 in DNA: TGTGCCAGCAGCCAAGTCAGTCCAGCGGGAGGAAACATTCAGTACTTC. It codes for CASSQVSPAGGNIQYF.

This clonotype was seen ten or more times. The chain combines TRBV4-3 with TRBJ2-7, with 10 bases identical to TRBD2. Trimming took 1 base from V and 2 from J; bases not matched to a gene: 2. CDR1 and CDR2 from the germline V gene are LGHNA and YSLEER. CDR3 length: 15 residues. CDR3 protein: CASSQGLAGPYEQYF. In nucleotides, the CDR3 is TGCGCCAGCAGCCAAGGACTAGCGGGCCCCTACGAGCAGTACTTC.

The chain carries TRBV6-2 or TRBV6-3 and TRBJ2-5; the match to TRBD1 covers 9 bases. Germline values: CDR1 MNHEY, CDR2 SVGEGT. V lost 2 bases and J lost 5; bases outside the gene matches: 18. The CDR3 totals 19 residues. CDR3 region: CASSYRVSRTGDLGETQYF. The DNA of the CDR3 is TGTGCCAGCAGTTACAGGGTCTCCAGGACAGGGGATTTGGGGGAGACCCAGTACTTC.